A single T cell receptor beta chain is shown here with its context. As judged by recently defined diagnostic criteria, patients with Susac syndrome had definite or probable disease. These data belong to a study of CD8 T cells in Susac syndrome. RNA was extracted with the RNeasy kit, and a quantity of about 0.45 to 1 ug was reverse transcribed using random hexamers. It was immunoSEQ multiplex PCR that amplified TCR beta CDR3 across 54 Vbeta and 13 Jbeta. TCRdb reanalysed the immunoSEQ multiplex PCR reads using MiXCR and keeps one entry per CDR3 protein. The sample consists of 100,000 to 150,000 distinct CDR3 sequences, about 95% of them appearing once. This sequence originates from a human donor with Susac syndrome. Sequencing used CD8+ T cells from PBMCs.

Written as DNA, the CDR3 is TGTGCCAGCAGCGCCGGGGACACAGAGAGCACTGAAGCTTTCTTT. This codes for CASSAGDTESTEAFF. The chain joins TRBV9 to TRBJ1-1, with D possibly being TRBD1 (6 bases). The CDR3 length is 15 residues. With 3 bases removed from V and 4 bases from J, the gap between germline ends came to 16 bases. The V gene's germline CDR1 is SGDLS and CDR2 YYNGEE.